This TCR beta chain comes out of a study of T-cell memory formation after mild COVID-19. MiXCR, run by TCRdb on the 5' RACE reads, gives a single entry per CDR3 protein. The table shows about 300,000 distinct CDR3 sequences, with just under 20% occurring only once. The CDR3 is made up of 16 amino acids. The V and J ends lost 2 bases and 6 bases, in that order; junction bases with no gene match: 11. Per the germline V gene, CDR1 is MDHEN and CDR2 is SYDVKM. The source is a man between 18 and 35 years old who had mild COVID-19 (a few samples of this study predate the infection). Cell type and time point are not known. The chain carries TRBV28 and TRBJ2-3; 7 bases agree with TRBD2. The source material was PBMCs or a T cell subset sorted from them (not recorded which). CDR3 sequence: CASSLGSGVRSDTQYF. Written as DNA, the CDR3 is TGTGCCAGCAGTTTAGGGAGCGGGGTCCGATCGGATACGCAGTATTTT.